These 3 T cell receptor beta chains were all obtained from the same sample, sequenced in a study of blood T cell repertoires in COVID-19. The method was immunoSEQ multiplex PCR; TCRdb's version includes in-frame clones alone and lacks a portion of them. The table shows 150,000 to 190,000 clones, with 80% occurring only once. Input material: peripheral blood. These receptors were obtained from a man between 60 and 75 years old with acute or convalescent COVID-19.

This clone has just a few counts. The CDR3 reads CATGLAGGTEQYF. CDR3 in DNA: TGTGCCACGGGACTAGCGGGGGGGACCGAGCAGTACTTC. The V gene is TRBV10-3, the J gene TRBJ2-7, with 16 bases matching TRBD2. The CDR3 has 13 residues. Germline values: CDR1 ENHRY, CDR2 SYGVKD. Trimming at V came to 10 bases and at J to 6 bases, leaving 3 bases not matched to a gene.

J is TRBJ2-1 and V is TRBV5-6; 8 positions agree with TRBD2. Germline CDR1 is SGHDT and CDR2 is YYEEEE. The trim removed 0 bases at V and 7 bases at J, leaving 15 bases unmatched. The CDR3 runs 18 residues. The CDR3 DNA reads as TGTGCCAGCAGCTTGGCCCGCCTTGCTACCGGGGGGGCAAATGAGCAGTTCTTC. Amino acids: CASSLARLATGGANEQFF.

The chain is built from TRBV11-3 and TRBJ2-1, with TRBD2 matching over 12 bases. The ends lost 6 bases at V and 3 bases at J; junction bases unmatched: 3. The germline CDR1 and CDR2 sequences are SGHNT and YENEEA. The CDR3 is made up of 15 amino acids. CDR3 in DNA: TGTGCCAGCAGTAAACTAGCGGGAGGCTACAATGAGCAGTTCTTC. Protein sequence: CASSKLAGGYNEQFF.